This T cell receptor (beta chain) was profiled in a study of T cell repertoires in cytomegalovirus infection. The overall study: Well-studied HLA-B-restricted epitopes and recently identified HLA-C-restricted epitopes of CMV were both used in the study.

Notes on the study in general: Clonotypes of TCR beta that were HLA-C-restricted and CMV-specific dominated the ex vivo response.

Concerning this clonotype itself: Its antigen remains unidentified.

TCRdb processed the reads anew with MiXCR; each CDR3 protein has one entry. The sample has 700,000 to 950,000 distinct CDR3 sequences; roughly 33% are singletons. The sequencing used cultured CD8+ T cells from PBMCs, collected from culture after CMV antigen stimulation. This receptor was identified in a human donor in good health (CMV status not recorded). Some clones in this sample may be carry-over from other donors' samples.

CDR3 protein: CASSVRGLSTDTQYF. CDR3 nucleotides: TGTGCCAGCAGCGTACGGGGGCTAAGCACAGATACGCAGTATTTT. V is TRBV9 and J is TRBJ2-3, with D perhaps given as TRBD1 or TRBD2 (6 bases each). V shed 1 base and J shed 0 bases, with 9 bases lying between them. The CDR3 sequence is 15 residues long. Per the germline V gene, CDR1 is SGDLS and CDR2 is YYNGEE.